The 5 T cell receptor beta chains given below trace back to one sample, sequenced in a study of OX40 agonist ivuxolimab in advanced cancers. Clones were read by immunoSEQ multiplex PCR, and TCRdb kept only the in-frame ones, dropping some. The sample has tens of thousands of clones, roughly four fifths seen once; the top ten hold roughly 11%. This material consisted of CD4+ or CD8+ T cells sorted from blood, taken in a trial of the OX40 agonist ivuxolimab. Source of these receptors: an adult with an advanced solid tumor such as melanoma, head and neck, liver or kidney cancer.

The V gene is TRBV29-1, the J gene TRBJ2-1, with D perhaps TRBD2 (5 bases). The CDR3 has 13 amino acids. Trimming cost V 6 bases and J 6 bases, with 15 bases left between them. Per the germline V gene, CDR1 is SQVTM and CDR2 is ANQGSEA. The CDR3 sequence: CSVGGPRSNEQFF. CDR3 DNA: TGCAGCGTGGGCGGGCCCCGGTCCAATGAGCAGTTCTTC.

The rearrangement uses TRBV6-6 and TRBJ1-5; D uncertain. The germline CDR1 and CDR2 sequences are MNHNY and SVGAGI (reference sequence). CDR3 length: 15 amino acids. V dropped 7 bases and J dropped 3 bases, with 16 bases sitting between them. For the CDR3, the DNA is TGTGCCAGCACCCCAGCCCTAAAAACCAATCAGCCCCAGCATTTT. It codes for CASTPALKTNQPQHF.

The CDR3 nucleotides read TGTGCCAGCAGCTTAGAAGTCGGGGCCTGGGGAAATCAGCCCCAGCATTTT. Residues: CASSLEVGAWGNQPQHF. V gene TRBV7-2 combines with J gene TRBJ1-5; tentatively, D is TRBD1 (5 bases). The CDR3 loop spans 17 amino acids. Trimming removed 1 base at V and 4 bases at J, with 17 bases between. In germline, CDR1 is SGHTA, CDR2 FQGNSA. Full variable domain (rest looked up from reference TRBV7-2 and TRBJ1-5): GAGVSQSPSNKVTEKGKDVELRCDPISGHTALYWYRQSLGQGLEFLIYFQGNSAPDKSGLPSDRFSAERTGGSVSTLTIQRTQQEDSAVYLCASSLEVGAWGNQPQHFGDGTRLSIL.

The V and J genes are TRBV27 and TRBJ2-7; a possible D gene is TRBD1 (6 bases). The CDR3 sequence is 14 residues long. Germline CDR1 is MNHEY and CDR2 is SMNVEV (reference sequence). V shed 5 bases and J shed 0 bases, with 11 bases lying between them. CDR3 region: CASSLYRDSYEQYF. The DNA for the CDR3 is TGTGCCAGCAGTCTTTACAGGGACTCCTACGAGCAGTACTTC.

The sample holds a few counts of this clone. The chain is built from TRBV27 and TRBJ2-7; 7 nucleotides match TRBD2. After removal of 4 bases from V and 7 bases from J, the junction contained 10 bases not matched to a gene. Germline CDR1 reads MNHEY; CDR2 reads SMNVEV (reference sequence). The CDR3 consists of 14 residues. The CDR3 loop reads CASSSRLAAQEQYF. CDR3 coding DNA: TGTGCCAGCAGTTCCCGACTAGCCGCTCAGGAGCAGTACTTC.